This T cell receptor (beta chain) was captured in a study of lymphopenia after photon versus proton radiotherapy. Findings of the study overall: Better survival with proton therapy was suggested as possible, not demonstrated.

TCRdb's table, derived via immunoSEQ multiplex PCR, lists solely in-frame clones and lacks some. Of 68,000 or so clones listed, under 95% are singletons. To note about this clone: Its matching antigen is unknown.

CDR1 and CDR2 from the germline V gene are MDHEN and SYDVKM. V shed 3 bases and J 8 bases; nucleotides not matched to a gene: 9. The CDR3 loop spans 14 amino acids. Sequenced here: peripheral blood, sampled from a patient treated with photon-based radiotherapy. The chain has TRBV28 and TRBJ1-2; 7 bases line up with TRBD1. The receptor was derived from a woman aged 65 to 85 with pancreatic cancer. The CDR3 nucleotides read TGTGCCAGCAGTTTGGGACAGTTGACTCGGGGCTACACCTTC. This codes for CASSLGQLTRGYTF.